These 2 T cell receptor beta chains were sequenced from one sample in a study of T-cell memory formation after mild COVID-19. A single record per CDR3 protein comes from TCRdb applying MiXCR to the 5' RACE reads. The data show approximately 260,000 distinct CDR3 sequences, with approximately 16% seen just once and around 23% held by the top ten. The sequenced material came from PBMCs or a T cell subset sorted from them (not recorded which). The receptors shown here come from a man aged 18-30 years who had mild COVID-19 (a few samples of this study predate the infection). Cell type and time point are not known.

V gene TRBV20-1 combines with J gene TRBJ2-2, with D tentatively TRBD1 (6 bases). Germline CDR1 DFQATT, CDR2 SNEGSKA (reference sequence). This CDR3 is built from 14 residues. With 6 bases removed from V and 13 bases from J, the gap between germline ends came to 24 bases. The CDR3 reads CSAARGTTVEGLFF. The CDR3 DNA is TGCAGTGCCGCGAGAGGGACAACTGTCGAAGGGCTGTTTTTT.

The table lists this clonotype with a few counts. The genes are TRBV9 and TRBJ2-3; perhaps TRBD2 as D (5 bases). The V end lost 3 bases, the J end lost 2 bases, and 10 bases lay between the germline ends. CDR1 SGDLS and CDR2 YYNGEE come from the germline V gene. The CDR3 covers 14 residues. CDR3 sequence reads: CASSERAVTDTQYF. DNA for the CDR3: TGTGCCAGCAGCGAGAGGGCGGTCACAGATACGCAGTATTTT.